The entry below gives a single T cell receptor beta chain sequence along with its context. V lost 2 bases to trimming and J lost 6 bases, with 11 bases between them. Germline lookup yields CDR1 MNHEY and CDR2 SVGEGT. This CDR3 contains 14 residues. The data derive from a study of regulatory T cells in long-lasting Graves disease. Time point indicated: persistent/refractory GD, antithyroid drugs over 5 years with positive TRAb. Scientists built the TCR library using RNA that was extracted from PBMCs. Recruitment took place at an endocrinology department in Xi'an, China. Construction of the TCR beta libraries employed iRepertoire HTBI primers in conjunction with Arm-PCR of CDR3 regions. TCRdb independently ran MiXCR on the multiplex PCR reads; one entry per CDR3 protein. The sample lists about 470,000 distinct CDR3 sequences; around 20% were seen once.

The input for sequencing was peripheral blood mononuclear cells (PBMCs), taken when the disease was refractory, from a patient treated with antithyroid drugs. This chain uses TRBV6-2 or TRBV6-3 with TRBJ2-1; D is possibly TRBD2 (7 bases). The receptor was isolated from a female donor with Graves disease. The CDR3 loop is CASSYGGAGNEQFF. The CDR3 region has the DNA TGTGCCAGCAGTTACGGGGGGGCTGGCAATGAGCAGTTCTTC.